This T cell receptor (beta chain) came from a study of blood T cell repertoires in COVID-19 (dated by TCRdb to the early 2020s). Concerning the study at large: Samples covering the acute and convalescent phases of COVID-19 were provided by collaborators in the United States, Italy and Spain. The samples were drawn from the first 160 participants of the ongoing ImmuneRACE study and from 1,254 subjects provided by 6 global collaborators. The dataset comprised deeply sampled blood TCRbeta repertoires from subjects exposed to, actively infected with, or recovered from COVID-19. HLA class I and class II types, where available, came from metadata supplied by the sample provider rather than from assay-based typing. The sample metadata nearly always contained a de-identified subject ID, COVID-19 status, age in years and sex. The material from the prospective study consisted of cDNA or gDNA derived from T cells, B-cell-depleted T cells, or PBMCs. The repertoires were made available in a free public database intended to serve as a resource for research on the immune response to SARS-CoV-2.

Study-wide findings and limitations: The amount of clinical and demographic metadata varied by source and participant and was provided uncurated.

Unmatched junction bases come to 7, with V trimmed by 5 bases and J by 5 bases. CDR1 and CDR2 were assigned from the germline V gene as SGHRS and YFSETQ. Including cysteine and phenylalanine, the CDR3 has 15 amino acids. The retained sequence is limited to the CDR3, 45 bases, with the frame set at the first base. In Seattle, one collaborating source enrolled patients while the infection was active and tracked those patients longitudinally over the course of disease. The collaborating institutions used their own protocols to collect whole blood in K2EDTA tubes. Collaborator samples were shipped for TCRbeta analysis as frozen whole blood, isolated PBMCs, or DNA extracted from either sample type. Points on this clone: Its specific antigen is unknown. No much larger clonotype is one base removed from it; base qualities were not supplied.

TCRbeta CDR3 regions were amplified from genomic DNA using the immunoSEQ Assay, a bias-controlled multiplex PCR. Per the authors' processing: The number of nucleated cells in each sample was estimated by amplification of reference gene primers within the assay. Sequence reads were collapsed and filtered to measure the absolute abundance of every unique TCRbeta CDR3 rearrangement. For each sample, productive Simpson clonality was calculated as the square root of Simpson's diversity index over productive rearrangements. TCRdb took this table from immuneACCESS and kept in-frame rearrangements with V and J called. Such tables lack part of the clones; where checked against another copy, unresolved V genes explain under half of the gap, and the rest is unexplained. V and J calls and clone size follow that table, whereas D and trimming were derived from the DNA. The table for this sample lists 200,000 to 300,000 clones; 80% to 95% of them were counted only once. Jointly, the top ten make up approximately 2.5% of the sample.

Sequenced: peripheral blood. The sequence is built from TRBV5-1 and TRBJ2-1, and 10 bases in between align with TRBD2. The sequence was collected from a person under 30 with COVID-19, enrolled during active disease. The sequenced DNA is TGCGCCAGCAGGACTCTAGCGGGAGCGAACAATGAGCAGTTCTTC. The resulting protein is CASRTLAGANNEQFF.